This is a list of T cell receptor beta chains from one sample in a study of T cells after yellow fever vaccination. TCRdb itself ran the 5' RACE reads through MiXCR, one entry per CDR3 protein. The sample shows a few hundred thousand distinct CDR3 sequences, roughly 6.2% of them seen only once. This specimen was PBMCs, taken 5 days after the yellow fever booster vaccination. The receptors shown here come from a man younger than 40 who received the YFV17D yellow fever vaccine. Each CDR3 is given with its conserved first and last residue. D genes are given only for firm matches. Clone size is given for some rows only: seen once, a few or many times, or a class if the clone is expanded.

many,TRBJ2-7,TRBD1,TRBV15,CATSEPGQGYRVQYF,TGTGCCACCAGCGAACCGGGACAGGGGTATCGGGTGCAGTACTTC
few,TRBJ2-4,-,TRBV13,CASSSPGNGNIQYF,TGTGCCAGCAGCTCGCCGGGGAATGGTAACATTCAGTACTTC
few,TRBJ2-4,TRBD2,TRBV9,CASSVKSGGGKGNIQYF,TGTGCCAGCAGCGTAAAAAGCGGGGGCGGTAAGGGAAACATTCAGTACTTC
few,TRBJ2-3,-,TRBV20-1,CSASQGRSTDTQYF,TGCAGTGCTAGCCAGGGGCGGAGCACAGATACGCAGTATTTT
many,TRBJ2-5,TRBD2,TRBV20-1,CSARDQTSGIETQYF,TGCAGTGCTAGAGATCAGACTAGCGGGATAGAGACCCAGTACTTC
few,TRBJ2-5,TRBD1,TRBV20-1,CSAGSRQGSETQYF,TGCAGTGCTGGGAGCCGACAGGGTTCGGAGACCCAGTACTTC
-,TRBJ2-5,-,TRBV20-1,CSAPGTPIRETQYF,TGCAGTGCCCCTGGGACTCCGATAAGAGAGACCCAGTACTTC
-,TRBJ2-2,TRBD1,TRBV6-1,CASRRTGPPGELFF,TGTGCCAGCAGACGGACAGGACCTCCCGGGGAGCTGTTTTTT
many,TRBJ2-7,TRBD2,TRBV7-2,CASSDLGREGFEQYF,TGTGCCAGCAGCGACCTCGGGCGGGAGGGGTTCGAGCAGTACTTC
few,TRBJ1-2,TRBD1,TRBV6-6,CASSTTGEGAYTF,TGTGCCAGCAGTACCACAGGGGAGGGAGCCTACACCTTC
-,TRBJ2-5,TRBD2,TRBV20-1,CSARIAGRETQYF,TGCAGTGCTAGAATAGCGGGCAGGGAGACCCAGTACTTC
few,TRBJ2-3,TRBD2,TRBV11-2,CASSQMGAGGPPTDTQYF,TGTGCCAGCAGCCAGATGGGAGCGGGAGGGCCCCCAACAGATACGCAGTATTTT
many,TRBJ2-7,-,TRBV9,CASSITGLDYEQYF,TGTGCCAGCAGCATTACAGGGCTAGACTACGAGCAGTACTTC
-,TRBJ2-6,-,TRBV19,CASRKQLISGANVLTF,TGTGCCAGTAGGAAGCAACTAATCTCTGGGGCCAACGTCCTGACTTTC
few,TRBJ1-6,-,TRBV19,CASSRPNSPLHF,TGTGCCAGTAGTCGGCCGAATTCACCCCTCCACTTT
few,TRBJ2-7,TRBD1,TRBV6-1,CASSHNYGTGLLEQYF,TGTGCCAGCAGTCATAATTATGGGACAGGGCTCCTCGAGCAGTACTTC
many,TRBJ2-2,-,TRBV5-1,CASSDAGVPGELFF,TGCGCCAGCAGCGACGCAGGGGTGCCCGGGGAGCTGTTTTTT
-,TRBJ1-2,-,TRBV28,CASSLGAQYYGYTF,TGTGCCAGCAGTTTAGGAGCCCAGTACTATGGCTACACCTTC
few,TRBJ1-3,-,TRBV7-3,CASSSTTGNTIYF,TGTGCCAGCAGCTCCACTACTGGAAACACCATATATTTT
few,TRBJ2-3,-,TRBV20-1,CSARDSLRVGGLPRPNTQYF,TGCAGTGCTAGAGATAGTCTGCGAGTAGGAGGGCTGCCCCGCCCCAATACGCAGTATTTT
many,TRBJ2-3,TRBD2,TRBV20-1,CSATREAYRTDTQYF,TGCAGTGCTACCCGGGAGGCCTACCGCACAGATACGCAGTATTTT
-,TRBJ2-2,TRBD2,TRBV5-4,CASSLTETSAGELFF,TGTGCCAGCAGCCTCACCGAGACTAGCGCCGGGGAGCTGTTTTTT
-,TRBJ2-3,-,TRBV5-1,CASSYYSGTGDTQYF,TGCGCCAGCAGCTACTATAGCGGGACAGGGGATACGCAGTATTTT
few,TRBJ2-1,TRBD2,TRBV20-1,CSDDGLANYNEQFF,TGCAGCGACGATGGACTAGCAAACTACAATGAGCAGTTCTTC